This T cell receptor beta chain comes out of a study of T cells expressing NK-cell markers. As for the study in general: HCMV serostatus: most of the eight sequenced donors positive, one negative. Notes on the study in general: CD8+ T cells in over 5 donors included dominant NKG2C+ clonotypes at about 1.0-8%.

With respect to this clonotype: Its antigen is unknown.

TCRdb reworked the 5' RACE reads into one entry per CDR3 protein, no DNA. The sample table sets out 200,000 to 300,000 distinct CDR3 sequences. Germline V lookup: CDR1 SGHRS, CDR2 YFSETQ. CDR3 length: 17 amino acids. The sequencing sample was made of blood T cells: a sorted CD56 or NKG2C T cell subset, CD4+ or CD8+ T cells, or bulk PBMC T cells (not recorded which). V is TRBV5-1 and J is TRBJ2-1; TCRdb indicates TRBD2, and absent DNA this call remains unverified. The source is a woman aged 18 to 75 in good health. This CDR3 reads CASSVGLADSSYNEQFF.